The 4 T cell receptor beta chains below come from one sample, sequenced in a study of blood T cell repertoires in COVID-19. Some clones are missing from TCRdb's copy, which holds only in-frame ones; the method was immunoSEQ multiplex PCR. The sample carries about 170,000 clones, approximately 91% recorded once. The sample was peripheral blood. The receptors shown here come from a young man with COVID-19, enrolled during active disease.

The rearrangement joins TRBV27 to TRBJ2-2; 9 positions match TRBD1. This CDR3 has 15 residues. CDR1 is MNHEY and CDR2 is SMNVEV in the germline V gene (reference sequence). V lost 2 bases to trimming and J lost 7 bases; unmatched junction nucleotides: 5. The CDR3 sequence is CASSLRTGEGGELFF. CDR3 DNA: TGTGCCAGCAGTTTAAGGACAGGGGAAGGCGGGGAGCTGTTTTTT.

This clone was seen just once. CDR3: CASSIRNRGRETYEQYF. The CDR3 DNA reads as TGTGCCAGCAGCATTCGAAACAGGGGGCGTGAGACCTACGAGCAGTACTTC. The chain links TRBV5-5 to TRBJ2-7; 9 nucleotides line up with TRBD1. Germline V gene data show CDR1 as SGHKS and CDR2 as YYEKEE (reference sequence). The CDR3 runs 17 residues. Losses at the gene ends were 4 bases for V and 2 bases for J; bases not matched to a gene: 13.

This clone was detected once. The chain couples TRBV6-5 to TRBJ2-7; 8 nucleotides align to TRBD2. The ends lost 6 bases at V and 2 bases at J; junction bases unmatched: 9. The CDR3 runs to 15 residues. Germline V gene data show CDR1 as MNHEY and CDR2 as SVGAGI. CDR3 sequence: CASRVTSGFPYEQYF. CDR3 nucleotides: TGTGCCAGCAGGGTTACTAGCGGCTTTCCCTACGAGCAGTACTTC.

This clone was observed a single time. The rearrangement uses TRBV7-9 and TRBJ2-1; 8 bases match TRBD2. CDR1 and CDR2 from the germline V gene are SEHNR and FQNEAQ (reference sequence). The CDR3 has 18 amino acids. With V trimmed by 3 bases and J by 0 bases, 10 bases remained unmatched. DNA for the CDR3: TGTGCCAGCAGCTTGAGGGCCAGCGGGAGCATCTCCTACAATGAGCAGTTCTTC. This encodes CASSLRASGSISYNEQFF.